A selection of T cell receptor beta chains follows, all from one sample in a study of vaccination and CD4 T cells after COVID-19. Their cognate antigens are unknown. TCRdb recomputed calls from the PCR reads with MiXCR, one row per CDR3 protein. The sample yields 9,000 to 13,000 distinct CDR3 sequences, about 28% seen once. The sample was CD4+ T cells from blood, cultured in vitro. The source of these receptors is a human donor in good health. The conserved cysteine and the conserved F or W are not part of the CDR3 here. The order of the fields is clone size, V gene, J gene, CDR3 protein. Size tells how often a clone was seen (once, few, many) or the class of an expanded clone, and some rows leave it out.

clone size: few
V gene: TRBV6-2/TRBV6-3
J gene: TRBJ2-1
CDR3 protein: ASAPRGSLANEQF

clone size: few
V gene: TRBV20-1
J gene: TRBJ2-5
CDR3 protein: MGTSGRSETQY

clone size: -
V gene: TRBV20-1
J gene: TRBJ2-3
CDR3 protein: TTSTDTQY

clone size: -
V gene: TRBV28
J gene: TRBJ1-5
CDR3 protein: ASSLKGENQPQH

clone size: -
V gene: TRBV6-2/TRBV6-3
J gene: TRBJ1-5
CDR3 protein: ASSYDSPVSNQPQH

clone size: -
V gene: TRBV5-1
J gene: TRBJ2-3
CDR3 protein: ASSLWTLVQGDTQY

clone size: -
V gene: TRBV7-2
J gene: TRBJ2-2
CDR3 protein: ASSLEVAGPSRGELF

clone size: -
V gene: TRBV5-1
J gene: TRBJ2-7
CDR3 protein: ASSLGGQGTYEQY

clone size: -
V gene: TRBV6-1
J gene: TRBJ1-3
CDR3 protein: ASRSRVSSGNTIY

clone size: -
V gene: TRBV11-1
J gene: TRBJ2-7
CDR3 protein: ASSSDRDEQY

clone size: -
V gene: TRBV6-1
J gene: TRBJ1-5
CDR3 protein: ASSDRQYQPQH

clone size: -
V gene: TRBV7-9
J gene: TRBJ2-5
CDR3 protein: ASSSDREGETQY

clone size: -
V gene: TRBV20-1
J gene: TRBJ2-7
CDR3 protein: SAREPLGWASGNEQY

clone size: few
V gene: TRBV19
J gene: TRBJ1-5
CDR3 protein: ASSPRDRGPINQPQH

clone size: few
V gene: TRBV20-1
J gene: TRBJ2-3
CDR3 protein: SAPLRGAADTQY

clone size: -
V gene: TRBV12-3/TRBV12-4
J gene: TRBJ1-2
CDR3 protein: ASTPLGGDGYT

clone size: -
V gene: TRBV6-2/TRBV6-3
J gene: TRBJ1-5
CDR3 protein: ASRVGQLLNQPQH

clone size: -
V gene: TRBV2
J gene: TRBJ1-1
CDR3 protein: ASSQTGEEAF

clone size: few
V gene: TRBV28
J gene: TRBJ1-5
CDR3 protein: ASSFDRRSNQPQH

clone size: -
V gene: TRBV5-1
J gene: TRBJ2-3
CDR3 protein: ASSIQGSREADTQY

clone size: medium-sized
V gene: TRBV27
J gene: TRBJ1-1
CDR3 protein: ASSPKGNVGEAF

clone size: few
V gene: TRBV7-3
J gene: TRBJ2-1
CDR3 protein: ASSLMAGVGNEQF

clone size: -
V gene: TRBV6-5
J gene: TRBJ1-1
CDR3 protein: ASSYSRDTEAF

clone size: -
V gene: TRBV20-1
J gene: TRBJ2-7
CDR3 protein: SASLEGYEQY

clone size: -
V gene: TRBV7-2
J gene: TRBJ2-7
CDR3 protein: ASSLRLTATYEQY

clone size: -
V gene: TRBV20-1
J gene: TRBJ2-5
CDR3 protein: SARRQAGETQY

clone size: -
V gene: TRBV27
J gene: TRBJ2-2
CDR3 protein: ASSSLTGTGRTGELF